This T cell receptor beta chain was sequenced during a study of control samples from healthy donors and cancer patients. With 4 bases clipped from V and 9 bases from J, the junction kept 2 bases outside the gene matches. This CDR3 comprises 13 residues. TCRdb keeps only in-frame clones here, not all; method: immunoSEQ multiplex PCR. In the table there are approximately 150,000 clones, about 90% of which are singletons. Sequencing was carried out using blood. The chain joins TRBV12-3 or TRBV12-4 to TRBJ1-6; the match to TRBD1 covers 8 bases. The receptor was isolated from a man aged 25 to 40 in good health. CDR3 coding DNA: TGTGCCAGCAGTTCGGGACAGGTTTCACCCCTCCACTTT. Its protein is CASSSGQVSPLHF.